This entry concerns a single T cell receptor beta chain. Its cognate antigen is unknown. Looked up from germline, CDR1 is SEHNR and CDR2 is FQNEAQ (reference sequence). The junction had 4 bases not matched to a gene; V was cut back by 1 base and J by 4 bases. The length of the CDR3 is 15 residues. This record belongs to a study of cytomegalovirus exposure and HLA in healthy donors. Whole-study findings and limits: A later analysis by the authors found several of the most significant clusters apparently linked to common viral pathogens.

PCR involved 60 Vbeta and 13 Jbeta primers. Data came from immunoSEQ multiplex PCR; TCRdb stores just in-frame clones and leaves some out. The table records roughly 200,000 clones, around 74% of them present only once. This clonotype was sampled from a girl aged 5-17 years in good health and CMV-seropositive. The V gene is TRBV7-9, the J gene TRBJ1-1, with 9 bases that match TRBD1. The sequenced material came from PBMCs. For the CDR3, the DNA is TGTGCCAGCAGCTTAGGGACAGGGGTGGGCACTGAAGCTTTCTTT. Encoded protein: CASSLGTGVGTEAFF.